This T cell receptor (beta chain) is from a study of blood T cell repertoires in COVID-19. This CDR3 comprises 15 residues. The germline CDR1 and CDR2 sequences are SGHTA and FQGNSA. V was clipped by 4 bases and J by 5 bases; unmatched bases: 10. Profiled with immunoSEQ multiplex PCR; TCRdb holds only in-frame clones, not every one. Among around 200,000 clones listed, just under 90% were seen once. The sequence came from a man aged 55 to 69 who had recovered from COVID-19. Sequencing was carried out using peripheral blood. The gene calls are TRBV7-2 and TRBJ2-7; 8 positions match TRBD1. CDR3 region: CASSSHQGAQDEQYF. The CDR3 DNA follows: TGTGCCAGCAGCTCTCACCAGGGGGCTCAGGACGAGCAGTACTTC.